The T cell receptor (beta chain) under discussion was sequenced for a study of CD8 T cells in ankylosing spondylitis. This clonotype showed up just a few times. TCRdb independently ran MiXCR on the 5' RACE reads; one entry per CDR3 protein. This table has 120,000 to 150,000 distinct CDR3 sequences, 6.5% to 8.5% appearing once. CDR1 is MNHEY, CDR2 SVGEGT, per germline. V was shortened by 8 bases and J by 7 bases, with 18 bases between the two germline ends. The CDR3 contains 14 residues. The chain joins TRBV6-2 or TRBV6-3 to TRBJ2-1, with D maybe TRBD1 (5 bases). The sample was synovial fluid, either unsorted or a sorted T cell fraction (not recorded which). The sequence was collected from a male donor with ankylosing spondylitis. For the CDR3, the DNA is TGTGCCAGCGGGCACCCGGCTGGGGCAAATGAGCAGTTCTTC. This gives the protein CASGHPAGANEQFF.